The 25 T cell receptor beta chains below come from one sample, sequenced in a study of cytomegalovirus exposure and HLA in healthy donors. The PCR employed 60 Vbeta primers together with 13 Jbeta primers. The data were produced by immunoSEQ multiplex PCR, yet TCRdb's version contains in-frame clones alone and is incomplete. This sample has 60,000 to 90,000 clones, with 84% found just once. The sequenced material came from PBMCs. These receptors were taken from a man in his 70s in good health and CMV-seropositive.

The count of this clone is one. The CDR3 bases are TGTGCCAGCAGAGAGTATGTCCAAGAGACCCAGTACTTC. Protein sequence: CASREYVQETQYF. The rearrangement links TRBV2 to TRBJ2-5; D gene ambiguous. In germline, CDR1 is SNHLY, CDR2 FYNNEI. V was pared by 6 bases and J by 1 base, with 9 bases between. The CDR3 covers 13 residues.

V and J are TRBV4-3 and TRBJ1-6; 9 nucleotides agree with TRBD1. Germline assignment: CDR1 LGHNA and CDR2 YSLEER. V shed 5 bases and J 9 bases; nucleotides not matched to a gene: 8. CDR3 length equals 15 residues. CDR3 in amino acids: CASSSKQGAISPLHF. For the CDR3, the DNA is TGCGCCAGCAGCTCTAAACAGGGGGCGATTTCACCCCTCCACTTT.

The chain couples TRBV6-1 to TRBJ2-7; D is unresolved. Germline V gives CDR1 MNHNS, CDR2 SASEGT. Trimming took off 1 base at V and 2 bases at J, with 12 bases between the two ends. There are 15 residues in the CDR3. Here the CDR3 reads CASSEESGLTYEQYF. In DNA form, the CDR3 reads TGTGCCAGCAGTGAAGAATCAGGTTTAACCTACGAGCAGTACTTC.

This clone has just a few counts. CDR3 loop: CAISESTGGAGEKLFF. The CDR3 nucleotides read TGTGCCATCAGTGAGTCGACAGGGGGCGCAGGTGAAAAACTGTTTTTT. The J gene is TRBJ1-4, the V gene TRBV10-3; 10 bases line up with TRBD1. The germline gives CDR1 ENHRY, CDR2 SYGVKD. V lost 0 bases, J lost 7 bases, and 5 bases stayed unmatched. The CDR3 runs 16 residues.

The chain couples TRBV11-2 to TRBJ2-1; D may be TRBD1 (7 bases). Germline V lookup: CDR1 SGHAT, CDR2 FQNNGV. The CDR3 is made up of 16 amino acids. Trimming cost V 5 bases and J 7 bases, with 21 bases left between them. The CDR3 loop reads CASSARGVGDVNEQFF. The CDR3 coding sequence is TGTGCCAGCAGCGCCAGGGGGGTCGGGGATGTTAATGAGCAGTTCTTC.

The chain uses TRBV18 and TRBJ2-2; TRBD2 might be the D (5 bases). Germline assignment: CDR1 KGHSH and CDR2 LQKENI. The CDR3 runs 14 residues. Trimming removed 3 bases from V and 7 bases from J, with 12 bases in between. CDR3 in DNA: TGTGCCAGCTCACCCCGGGGAGAAGACGGGGAGCTGTTTTTT. Translation: CASSPRGEDGELFF.

The chain is built from TRBV12-5 and TRBJ2-5; D may be TRBD1 (6 bases). Germline assignment: CDR1 LGHNT and CDR2 FRNRAP. CDR3 length equals 14 residues. The V end was cut by 8 bases, the J end by 0 bases, with 13 bases between. The CDR3 reads CASTPGTNQETQYF. CDR3 DNA: TGTGCTAGTACCCCCGGGACAAACCAAGAGACCCAGTACTTC.

A single count supports this clone. The CDR3 loop reads CASSLVWANTEAFF. CDR3 in DNA: TGCGCCAGCAGCTTGGTCTGGGCGAACACTGAAGCTTTCTTT. The chain carries TRBV5-1 and TRBJ1-1; unclear D gene. Germline lookup yields CDR1 SGHRS and CDR2 YFSETQ. The CDR3 covers 14 residues. The ends were cut back, 0 bases at V and 1 base at J, with 7 bases in the middle.

The chain recombines TRBV5-6 with TRBJ2-7; 13 positions agree with TRBD2. Germline-derived CDR1 and CDR2 are SGHDT and YYEEEE. The CDR3 contains 14 residues. Trimming at V came to 4 bases and at J to 7 bases, leaving 5 bases not matched to a gene. Written as DNA, the CDR3 is TGTGCCAGCAGCGGGGGACTAGCGGGGAGAGAGCAGTACTTC. This sequence encodes CASSGGLAGREQYF.

V gene TRBV6-1 combines with J gene TRBJ1-1, with 8 bases matching TRBD1. The J segment lost 3 bases and the V segment lost 5 bases, leaving 2 bases of the junction unmatched. Germline V gene data show CDR1 as MNHNS and CDR2 as SASEGT. The length of the CDR3 is 13 residues. CDR3 residues: CASSQDRDTEAFF. CDR3 sequence (DNA): TGTGCCAGCAGTCAGGACAGGGACACTGAAGCTTTCTTT.

The rearrangement links TRBV6-1 to TRBJ2-7; TRBD2 agrees at 7 bases. The germline V gene encodes CDR1 MNHNS and CDR2 SASEGT. Trimming removed 3 bases from V and 2 bases from J; junction bases left unmatched: 4. This CDR3 spans 14 amino acids. The CDR3 loop reads CASSEVAGPYEQYF. The CDR3 DNA reads as TGTGCCAGCAGTGAGGTAGCGGGCCCCTACGAGCAGTACTTC.

The chain combines TRBV7-9 with TRBJ2-3; no reliable D call. CDR1 is SEHNR, CDR2 FQNEAQ, per germline (reference sequence). The V gene lost 3 bases and the J gene lost 5 bases, with 9 bases spanning the gap. The CDR3 sequence is 13 residues long. This CDR3 is CASSFQFVDTQYF. CDR3 coding DNA: TGTGCCAGCAGCTTTCAATTTGTAGATACGCAGTATTTT.

A word on this clone: One end of the junction fails to match germline, which may point to a read error. The chain recombines TRBV28 with TRBJ2-7; TRBD1 aligns across 8 bases. The CDR3 sequence is 15 residues long. Germline V gene data show CDR1 as MDHEN and CDR2 as SYDVKM. As DNA, the CDR3 is TGTGCCAGCACCCCGGACAGGGCCGGCTCCTCCGAGCAGTACTTC. It translates to CASTPDRAGSSEQYF.

The chain is built from TRBV4-3 and TRBJ1-3, with D possibly matching TRBD1 (5 bases). V was trimmed by 3 bases and J by 2 bases, leaving 8 bases between them. In germline, CDR1 is LGHNA, CDR2 YSLEER. The CDR3 spans 14 residues. CDR3 protein: CASSQGQAGNTIYF. The DNA for the CDR3 is TGCGCCAGCAGCCAGGGGCAGGCTGGAAACACCATATATTTT.

The J gene is TRBJ1-2, the V gene TRBV18; 7 nucleotides align to TRBD1. V was clipped by 4 bases and J by 4 bases; unmatched bases: 3. This CDR3 has 13 amino acids. CDR1 and CDR2 from the germline V gene are KGHSH and LQKENI. CDR3 sequence: CASSRQGGYGYTF. The CDR3, as DNA: TGTGCCAGCTCACGCCAGGGGGGCTATGGCTACACCTTC.

The chain combines TRBV4-1 with TRBJ1-4, with 7 bases lining up with TRBD1. The trim removed 4 bases at V and 8 bases at J, leaving 10 bases unmatched. The germline V gene encodes CDR1 MGHRA and CDR2 YSYEKL. This CDR3 has 15 amino acids. CDR3 protein: CASSPQQGNGEKLFF. DNA for the CDR3: TGCGCCAGCAGCCCGCAACAGGGGAATGGAGAAAAACTGTTTTTT.

The chain recombines TRBV28 with TRBJ1-2; D unclear. CDR3 length: 12 amino acids. Trimming removed 7 bases from V and 2 bases from J, with 8 bases in between. Germline V gene data show CDR1 as MDHEN and CDR2 as SYDVKM. The CDR3 region has the DNA TGTGCCAGCACGTCAGAAAACTATGGCTACACCTTC. This sequence encodes CASTSENYGYTF.

CDR3 sequence: CASSEDREDYGYTF. The CDR3 nucleotides are TGTGCCAGCAGTGAAGACAGGGAAGACTATGGCTACACCTTC. The rearrangement uses TRBV6-1 and TRBJ1-2; tentative D call: TRBD1 (6 bases). The CDR3 has 14 amino acids. Per the germline V gene, CDR1 is MNHNS and CDR2 is SASEGT. V lost 1 base and J lost 3, with 9 bases in between.

The chain uses TRBV21-1 and TRBJ2-7; TRBD2 is taken as the D call from the table, unchecked against the DNA. TRBV21-1 is a listed pseudogene. The CDR3 loop spans 12 amino acids. The CDR3 sequence is CPGGDGALGQYF. CDR3 in DNA: TGTCCCGGCGGGGACGGGGCCCTAGGGCAGTACTTC.

CDR3 sequence (DNA): TGTGCCAGCTCATCAGGACAGGGGTCCTACAATGAGCAGTTCTTC. Translating it yields CASSSGQGSYNEQFF. The V call is TRBV18, the J call TRBJ2-1, with 9 nucleotides matching TRBD1. The CDR3 extends over 15 amino acids. Trimming removed 5 bases from V and 1 base from J; junction bases left unmatched: 3. Germline V gene data show CDR1 as KGHSH and CDR2 as LQKENI. Full variable domain (remainder filled in from reference TRBV18 and TRBJ2-1): NAGVMQNPRHLVRRRGQEARLRCSPMKGHSHVYWYRQLPEEGLKFMVYLQKENIIDESGMPKERFSAEFPKEGPSILRIQQVVRGDSAAYFCASSSGQGSYNEQFFGPGTRLTVL.

This sequence joins TRBV7-2 and TRBJ2-7; maybe TRBD1 (6 bases). Trimming left V 5 bases short and J 5 bases short, with 16 bases between. Germline V lookup: CDR1 SGHTA, CDR2 FQGNSA. The CDR3 has 14 amino acids. The CDR3 reads CASSPRQDAHEQYF. The CDR3 region has the DNA TGTGCCAGCAGCCCACGACAGGACGCCCACGAGCAGTACTTC. The full variable domain, its missing parts supplied by reference TRBV7-2 and TRBJ2-7, is GAGVSQSPSNKVTEKGKDVELRCDPISGHTALYWYRQSLGQGLEFLIYFQGNSAPDKSGLPSDRFSAERTGGSVSTLTIQRTQQEDSAVYLCASSPRQDAHEQYFGPGTRLTVT.

V and J are TRBV2 and TRBJ2-2, with 7 positions matching TRBD1. The V gene's germline CDR1 is SNHLY and CDR2 FYNNEI. V shed 6 bases, J shed 4 bases, and the junction held 5 bases outside the gene matches. This CDR3 comprises 14 residues. This CDR3 reads CASRIQGSTGELFF. In nucleotides, the CDR3 is TGTGCCAGCAGGATACAGGGGTCCACCGGGGAGCTGTTTTTT. Full variable domain (missing parts from reference TRBV2 and TRBJ2-2): EPEVTQTPSHQVTQMGQEVILRCVPISNHLYFYWYRQILGQKVEFLVSFYNNEISEKSEIFDDQFSVERPDGSNFTLKIRSTKLEDSAMYFCASRIQGSTGELFFGEGSRLTVL.

This clone was counted only a few times. The genes are TRBV18 and TRBJ2-6; the D gene is possibly TRBD2 (6 bases). The length of the CDR3 is 17 residues. Trimming removed 6 bases at V and 0 bases at J, with 15 bases between. From germline, CDR1 is KGHSH and CDR2 LQKENI. CDR3 region: CASSGTPIPSGANVLTF. The CDR3 DNA reads as TGTGCCAGCTCCGGGACTCCAATCCCCTCTGGGGCCAACGTCCTGACTTTC.

The chain has TRBV10-3 and TRBJ2-7; 10 bases align to TRBD2. After removal of 10 bases from V and 4 bases from J, the junction contained 7 bases not matched to a gene. Germline CDR1 is ENHRY and CDR2 is SYGVKD. The CDR3 has 13 amino acids. For the CDR3, the DNA is TGTGCCACCGGGACTAGCGATACTTACGAGCAGTACTTC. As protein: CATGTSDTYEQYF.

The V call is TRBV18, the J call TRBJ1-1, with D perhaps TRBD1 (5 bases). The CDR3 extends over 15 amino acids. Looked up from germline, CDR1 is KGHSH and CDR2 is LQKENI. Trimming shortened V by 0 bases and J by 4 bases, and 12 bases separated the two germline ends. DNA of the CDR3: TGTGCCAGCTCACCACCGCAAGGGCAGGGCACTGAAGCTTTCTTT. As protein: CASSPPQGQGTEAFF.